This TCR beta chain is drawn from a study of cytomegalovirus exposure and HLA in healthy donors. Findings of the study overall: Cytomegalovirus-associated status was assigned to 150 or so TCR beta chains.

On this clone itself: Its antigen is undetermined.

Nominal health characterized the donors when sampled, though unrecorded immune exposures were likely. The PCR was carried out with 60 Vbeta primers and 13 Jbeta primers. This table comes from immunoSEQ multiplex PCR, and its TCRdb copy is limited to in-frame clones, with some not included. This sample has roughly 180,000 clones, with more than 75% found just once. Sample: PBMCs. This clonotype was obtained from a woman aged 25 to 39 in good health and CMV-seropositive.

The CDR3 bases are TGTGCCACCACCTCGGACAGGGTAGATGAGCAGTACTTC. Encoded protein: CATTSDRVDEQYF. This chain joins TRBV15 and TRBJ2-7; 8 positions agree with TRBD1. V shed 7 bases and J 7 bases; nucleotides not matched to a gene: 9. Germline V gives CDR1 LNHNV, CDR2 YYDKDF (reference sequence). The CDR3 totals 13 residues.